This T cell receptor (beta chain) was obtained from a study of cytomegalovirus exposure and HLA in healthy donors (dated 2017 in TCRdb). Regarding the study in general: According to a later analysis, the roughly 120 validation repertoires were produced on the same platform as the 700 or so repertoires of the first cohort. The aim of the study was to test whether cataloging public T cell receptors could identify signatures of past pathogen exposure. A separate validation cohort of over 95 different subjects was used in addition to the approximately 700-subject first cohort. High-throughput TCR immunosequencing, statistical association of individual TCRs with disease status, and machine learning were combined to predict cytomegalovirus infection status. What the research found in general, with its limitations: The validation cohort had no HLA typing available for a later analysis, so co-occurrence within that cohort was assessed over all 120 or so repertoires. A few of the identified cytomegalovirus-associated TCR beta chains were confirmed in vitro to be specific for cytomegalovirus antigens. Across donors, most TCR sequences were observed very rarely, whereas some public TCRs were present in many individuals. The study gave a list of over 150 TCR beta chains associated with cytomegalovirus. Cytomegalovirus status was reported to be diagnosed by the classifier with high specificity and sensitivity in both the original and validation cohorts. Of the cluster scores, 85% to 95% were above 0 in a later analysis, which found that TCRs clustered in the first cohort also tended to co-occur in the 120 validation repertoires. The authors suggested that the approach could potentially be generalized to other disease states and immunological phenotypes.

The method behind the library was the immunoSEQ multiplex PCR assay. In the original analysis: A statistical classification framework was built for diagnosing cytomegalovirus status from the catalog of TCR beta chain sequences. The table comes from immuneACCESS by way of TCRdb, which keeps in-frame sequences with V and J called. Part of the clones is missing from these tables; in studies checked, under half for an unresolved V gene and the rest for unknown reasons. The D gene and trimming were derived from the DNA, and the V and J assignments and clone size from that table. Present in this sample are approximately 160,000 clones, roughly nine tenths of which were seen just once. In total, the top ten clones hold around 2.7% of the sample. The donors belonged to the validation cohort of approximately 130 subjects, which was separate from the approximately 660-subject first cohort. Points on this clone: What this receptor recognizes is not known. No base-level quality is on record; no much larger clone is a single base apart.

The TCR comes from a woman aged 18 to 35 in good health and CMV-seropositive. Sequences were obtained from PBMCs.

DNA sequence: TGTGCCAGCAGTTACACGGTCTCAGGGCCGGAGACCCAGTACTTC. This gives the protein CASSYTVSGPETQYF. The V gene is TRBV6-6 and the J gene is TRBJ2-5; the D region possibly corresponds to TRBD1 (5 bases align). The CDR3 covers 15 residues, taking in both the cysteine and the phenylalanine. Left in the record is the CDR3 DNA by itself, 45 bases read in frame from the first base. Trimming takes 2 bases from V and 5 bases from J, and the germline ends sit 15 bases apart. The germline V gene (reference sequence) supplies CDR1 MNHNY and CDR2 SVGAGI.